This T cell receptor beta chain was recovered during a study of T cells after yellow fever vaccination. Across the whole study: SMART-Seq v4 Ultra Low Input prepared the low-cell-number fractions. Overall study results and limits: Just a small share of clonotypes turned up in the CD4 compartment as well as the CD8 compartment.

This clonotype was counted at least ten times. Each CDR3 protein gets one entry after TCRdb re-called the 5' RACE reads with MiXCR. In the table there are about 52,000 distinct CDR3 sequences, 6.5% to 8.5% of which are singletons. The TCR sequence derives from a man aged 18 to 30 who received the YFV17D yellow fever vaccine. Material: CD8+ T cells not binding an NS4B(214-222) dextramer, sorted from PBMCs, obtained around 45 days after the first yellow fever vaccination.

In DNA form, the CDR3 reads TGTGCCAGCAGCTTCTTTCTGGGGGATGGCTACACCTTC. Amino acid sequence: CASSFFLGDGYTF. V and J are TRBV5-5 and TRBJ1-2; D possibly corresponds to TRBD1 (5 bases). The ends were cut back, 2 bases at V and 6 bases at J, with 11 bases in the middle. Germline V gene data show CDR1 as SGHKS and CDR2 as YYEKEE (reference sequence). CDR3 length: 13 residues.